Sequencing of this T cell receptor beta chain was carried out in a study of a mutant IDH1 vaccine in newly diagnosed glioma. Turning to the study itself: With temozolomide cycles, or 4-6 weeks after radiotherapy alone, vaccination was started. Patients had received radiotherapy, temozolomide, or both previously, most receiving both.

This CDR3 contains 13 residues. The germline CDR1 and CDR2 sequences are WSHSY and SAAADI. V shed 2 bases and J shed 9 bases, with 11 bases lying between them. TCRdb keeps only in-frame clones here, not all; method: immunoSEQ multiplex PCR. Found here are about 94,000 clones, roughly nine tenths of them singletons; the top ten hold around 0.77%. Regarding time point: week 47, end of study. One vaccine dose held 300 ug of mutant IDH1 20-mer peptide and came with topical imiquimod. The astrocytomas were IDH1-mutant, ATRX-negative, and WHO grade 3 or 4. This clone showed up just a few times. Its antigen is undetermined.

This clonotype was sampled from a woman aged 45 to 65 with glioma. This specimen was PBMCs, taken from a glioma patient whose treatment included an IDH1 peptide vaccine. The J gene is TRBJ2-1, the V gene TRBV10-2; D is unresolved. CDR3 in DNA: TGCGCCAGCAGTGAGGGTTTCGGCATTGAGCAGTTCTTC. Translation gives CASSEGFGIEQFF.